The sequence of this T cell receptor (beta chain) was determined in a study of T cell responses to AZD1222 COVID-19 vaccine. Study-wide findings and caveats: Repertoires were sampled only after the peak T cell response.

Remarks on this clone: What it binds is unknown.

Sequencing was performed with immunoSEQ multiplex PCR; in TCRdb, only in-frame clones are kept and a portion is missing. The profile shows more than 95,000 clones, about 90% of them singletons. The germline gives CDR1 SNHLY, CDR2 FYNNEI. V shed 6 bases and J shed 0 bases, with 28 bases lying between them. The CDR3 is made up of 20 amino acids. V is TRBV2 and J is TRBJ2-3; D may be TRBD2 (7 bases). The starting material was peripheral blood, obtained on day 0 of AZD1222 vaccination. This clonotype was obtained from an adult in good health. The CDR3 loop is CASRVGSGGLAGRSTDTQYF. The CDR3 DNA is TGTGCCAGCAGAGTCGGTTCCGGGGGGCTGGCGGGGCGAAGCACAGATACGCAGTATTTT.